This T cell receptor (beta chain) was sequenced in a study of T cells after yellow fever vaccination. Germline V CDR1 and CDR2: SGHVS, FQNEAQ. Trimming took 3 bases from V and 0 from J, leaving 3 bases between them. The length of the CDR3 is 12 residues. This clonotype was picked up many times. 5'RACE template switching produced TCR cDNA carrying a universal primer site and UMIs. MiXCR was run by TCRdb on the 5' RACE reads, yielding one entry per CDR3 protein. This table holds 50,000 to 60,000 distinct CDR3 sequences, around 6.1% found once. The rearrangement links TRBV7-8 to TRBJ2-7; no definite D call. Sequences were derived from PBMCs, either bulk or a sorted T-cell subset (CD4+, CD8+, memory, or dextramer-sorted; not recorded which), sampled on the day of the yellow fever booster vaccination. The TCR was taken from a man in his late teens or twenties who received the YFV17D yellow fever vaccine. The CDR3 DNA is TGTGCCAGCAGCTTTAGCTCCTACGAGCAGTACTTC. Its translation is CASSFSSYEQYF.